This T cell receptor (beta chain) was sequenced for a study of OX40 agonist ivuxolimab in advanced cancers. Here immunoSEQ multiplex PCR was the method, and the copy in TCRdb shows in-frame clones only, minus some. The sample has 90,000 to 100,000 clones; approximately 80% are singletons. The sample consisted of CD4+ or CD8+ T cells sorted from blood, taken in a trial of the OX40 agonist ivuxolimab. The clonotype comes from an adult with an advanced solid tumor such as melanoma, head and neck, liver or kidney cancer.

The CDR3 loop is CASSRKDIGGQVYGYTF. The CDR3 DNA reads TGTGCCAGCAGTAGGAAGGACATCGGCGGACAGGTCTATGGCTACACCTTC. The rearrangement joins TRBV21-1 to TRBJ1-2; TRBD1 was called by the table and not checked on the DNA. TRBV21-1 is described as a pseudogene. The CDR3 runs 17 residues.